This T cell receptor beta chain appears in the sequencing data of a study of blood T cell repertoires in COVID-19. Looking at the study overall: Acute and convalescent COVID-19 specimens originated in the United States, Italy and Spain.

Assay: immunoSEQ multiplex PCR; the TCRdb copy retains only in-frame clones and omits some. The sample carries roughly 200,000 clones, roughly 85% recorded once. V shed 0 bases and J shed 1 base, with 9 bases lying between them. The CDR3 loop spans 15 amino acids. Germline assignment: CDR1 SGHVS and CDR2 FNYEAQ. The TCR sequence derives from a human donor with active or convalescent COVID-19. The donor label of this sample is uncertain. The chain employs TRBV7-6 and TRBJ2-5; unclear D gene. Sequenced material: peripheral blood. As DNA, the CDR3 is TGTGCCAGCAGCTTAGCGGGTCAGGCCCAAGAGACCCAGTACTTC. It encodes CASSLAGQAQETQYF.